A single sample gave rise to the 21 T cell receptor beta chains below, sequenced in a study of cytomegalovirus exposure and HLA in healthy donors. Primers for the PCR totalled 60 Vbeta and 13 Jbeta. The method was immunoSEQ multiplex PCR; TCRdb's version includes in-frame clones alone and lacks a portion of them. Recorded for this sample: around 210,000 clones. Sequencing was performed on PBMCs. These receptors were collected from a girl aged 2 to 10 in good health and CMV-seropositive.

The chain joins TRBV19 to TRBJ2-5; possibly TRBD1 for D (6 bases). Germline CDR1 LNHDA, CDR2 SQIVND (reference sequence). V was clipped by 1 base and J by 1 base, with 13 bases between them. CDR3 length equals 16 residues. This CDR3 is CASSIVGAAFQETQYF. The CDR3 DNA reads TGTGCCAGTAGTATAGTGGGGGCGGCTTTCCAAGAGACCCAGTACTTC.

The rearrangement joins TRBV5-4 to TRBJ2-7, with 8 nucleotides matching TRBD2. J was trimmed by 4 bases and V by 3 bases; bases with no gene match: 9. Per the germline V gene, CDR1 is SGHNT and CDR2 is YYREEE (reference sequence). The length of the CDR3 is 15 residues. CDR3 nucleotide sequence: TGTGCCAGCAGCTGGGGACTAGGGTTAAATTACGAGCAGTACTTC. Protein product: CASSWGLGLNYEQYF.

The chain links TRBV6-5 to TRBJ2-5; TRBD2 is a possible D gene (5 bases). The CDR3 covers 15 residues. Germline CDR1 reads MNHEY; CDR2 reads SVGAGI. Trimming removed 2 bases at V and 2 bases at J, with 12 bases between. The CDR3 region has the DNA TGTGCCAGCAGTTACAGCCGGGGTCCACAAGAGACCCAGTACTTC. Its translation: CASSYSRGPQETQYF.

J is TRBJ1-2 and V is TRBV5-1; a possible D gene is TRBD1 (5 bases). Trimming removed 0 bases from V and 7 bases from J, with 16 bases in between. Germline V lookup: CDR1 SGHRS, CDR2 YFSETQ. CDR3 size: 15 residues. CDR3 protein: CASSLAANQDSGYTF. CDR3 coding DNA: TGCGCCAGCAGCTTGGCCGCCAACCAAGACAGTGGCTACACCTTC.

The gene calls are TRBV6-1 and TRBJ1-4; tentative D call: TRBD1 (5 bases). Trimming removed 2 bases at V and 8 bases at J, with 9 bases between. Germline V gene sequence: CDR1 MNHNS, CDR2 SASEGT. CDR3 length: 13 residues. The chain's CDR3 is CASSEFWTEKLFF. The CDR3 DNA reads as TGTGCCAGCAGTGAATTTTGGACAGAAAAACTGTTTTTT.

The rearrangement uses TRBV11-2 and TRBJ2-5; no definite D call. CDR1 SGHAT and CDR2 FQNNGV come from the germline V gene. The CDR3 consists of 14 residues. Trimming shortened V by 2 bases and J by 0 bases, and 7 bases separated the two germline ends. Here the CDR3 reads CASSLNTYQETQYF. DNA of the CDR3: TGTGCCAGCAGCTTAAACACGTACCAAGAGACCCAGTACTTC.

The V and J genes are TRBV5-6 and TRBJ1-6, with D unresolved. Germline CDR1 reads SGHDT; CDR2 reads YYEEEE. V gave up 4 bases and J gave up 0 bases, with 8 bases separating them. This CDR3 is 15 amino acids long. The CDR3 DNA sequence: TGTGCCAGCAGCCTAGGGAGCTCCTATAATTCACCCCTCCACTTT. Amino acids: CASSLGSSYNSPLHF. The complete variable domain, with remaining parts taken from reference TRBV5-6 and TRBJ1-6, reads DAGVTQSPTHLIKTRGQQVTLRCSPKSGHDTVSWYQQALGQGPQFIFQYYEEEERQRGNFPDRFSGHQFPNYSSELNVNALLLGDSALYLCASSLGSSYNSPLHFGNGTRLTVT.

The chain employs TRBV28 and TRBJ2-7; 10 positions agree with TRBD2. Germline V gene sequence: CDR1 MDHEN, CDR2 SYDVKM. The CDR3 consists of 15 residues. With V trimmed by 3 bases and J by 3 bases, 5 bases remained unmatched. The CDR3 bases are TGTGCCAGCAGTTTCCCACTAGCGGGAATCTACGAGCAGTACTTC. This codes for CASSFPLAGIYEQYF.

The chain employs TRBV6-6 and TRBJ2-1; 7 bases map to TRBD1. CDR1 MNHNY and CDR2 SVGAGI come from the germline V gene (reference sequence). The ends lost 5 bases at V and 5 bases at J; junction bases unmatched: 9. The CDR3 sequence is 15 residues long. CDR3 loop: CASSPARTGDNEQFF. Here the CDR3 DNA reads TGTGCCAGCAGTCCGGCCCGGACAGGCGACAATGAGCAGTTCTTC.

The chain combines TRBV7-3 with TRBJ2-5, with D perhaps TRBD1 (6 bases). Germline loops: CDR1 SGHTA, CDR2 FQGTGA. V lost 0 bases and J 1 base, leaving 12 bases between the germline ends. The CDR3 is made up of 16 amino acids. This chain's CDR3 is CASSLTGAASQETQYF. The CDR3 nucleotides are TGTGCCAGCAGCTTAACGGGGGCAGCTTCCCAAGAGACCCAGTACTTC.

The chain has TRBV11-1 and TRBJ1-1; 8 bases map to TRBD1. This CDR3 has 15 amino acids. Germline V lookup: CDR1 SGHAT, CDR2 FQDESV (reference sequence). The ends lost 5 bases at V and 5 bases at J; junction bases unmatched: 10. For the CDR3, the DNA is TGTGCCAGCAGCATCCTCCTGACAGGGGAGACTGAAGCTTTCTTT. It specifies CASSILLTGETEAFF.

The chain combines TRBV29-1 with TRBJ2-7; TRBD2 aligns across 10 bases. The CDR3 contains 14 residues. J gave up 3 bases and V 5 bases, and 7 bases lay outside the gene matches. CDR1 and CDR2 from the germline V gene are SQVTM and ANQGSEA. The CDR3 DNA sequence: TGCAGCGTTCCTAAGCGGGAGGGCCTCTACGAGCAGTACTTC. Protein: CSVPKREGLYEQYF.

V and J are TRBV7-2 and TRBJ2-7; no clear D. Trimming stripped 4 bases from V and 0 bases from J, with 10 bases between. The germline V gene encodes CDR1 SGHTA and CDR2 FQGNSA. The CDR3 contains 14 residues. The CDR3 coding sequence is TGTGCCAGCAGCTACCGCGGAAGCTCCTACGAGCAGTACTTC. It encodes CASSYRGSSYEQYF.

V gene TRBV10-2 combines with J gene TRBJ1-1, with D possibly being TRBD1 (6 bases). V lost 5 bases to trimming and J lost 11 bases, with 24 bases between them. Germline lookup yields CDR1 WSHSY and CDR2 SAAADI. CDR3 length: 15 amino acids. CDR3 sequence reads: CASSTGTKFPAGAFF. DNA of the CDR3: TGCGCCAGCAGTACCGGGACAAAGTTCCCCGCCGGGGCTTTCTTT.

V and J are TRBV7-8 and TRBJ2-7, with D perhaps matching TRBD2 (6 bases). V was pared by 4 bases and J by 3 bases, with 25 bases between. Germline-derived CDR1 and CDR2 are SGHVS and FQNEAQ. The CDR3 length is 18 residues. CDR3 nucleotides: TGTGCCAGCAGCTCCTTAGCCCCCCTTAGCTTCGGGAGCTACGAGCAGTACTTC. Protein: CASSSLAPLSFGSYEQYF.

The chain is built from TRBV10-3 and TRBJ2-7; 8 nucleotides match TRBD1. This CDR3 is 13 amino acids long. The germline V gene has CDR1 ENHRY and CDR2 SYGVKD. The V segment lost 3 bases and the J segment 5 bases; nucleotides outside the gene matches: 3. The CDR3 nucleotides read TGTGCCATCAGTGATGGACAGGGAGACGAGCAGTACTTC. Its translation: CAISDGQGDEQYF.

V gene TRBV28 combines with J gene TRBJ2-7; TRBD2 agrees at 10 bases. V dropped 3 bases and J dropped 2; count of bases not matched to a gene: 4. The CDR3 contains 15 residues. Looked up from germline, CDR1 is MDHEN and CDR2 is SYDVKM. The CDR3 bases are TGTGCCAGCAGTTTCTGGACTAGCGGTACCTACGAGCAGTACTTC. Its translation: CASSFWTSGTYEQYF.

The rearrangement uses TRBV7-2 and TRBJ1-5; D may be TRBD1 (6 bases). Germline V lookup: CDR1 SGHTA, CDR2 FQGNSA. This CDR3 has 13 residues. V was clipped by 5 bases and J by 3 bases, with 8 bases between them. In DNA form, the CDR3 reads TGTGCCAGCAGCAACAGGGCCAATCAGCCCCAGCATTTT. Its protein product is CASSNRANQPQHF.

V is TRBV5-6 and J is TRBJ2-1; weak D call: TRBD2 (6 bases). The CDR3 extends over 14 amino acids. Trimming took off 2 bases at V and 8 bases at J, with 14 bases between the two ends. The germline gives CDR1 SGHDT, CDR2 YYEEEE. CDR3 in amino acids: CASSLWRAGYEQFF. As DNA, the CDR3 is TGTGCCAGCAGCTTATGGAGGGCGGGCTATGAGCAGTTCTTC.

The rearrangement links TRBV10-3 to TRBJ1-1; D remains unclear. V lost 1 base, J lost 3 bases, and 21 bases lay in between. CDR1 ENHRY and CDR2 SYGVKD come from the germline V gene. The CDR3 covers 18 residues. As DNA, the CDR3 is TGTGCCATCAGTGAGTGGCTAGTAGTGGAACTGACCCACACTGAAGCTTTCTTT. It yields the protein CAISEWLVVELTHTEAFF.

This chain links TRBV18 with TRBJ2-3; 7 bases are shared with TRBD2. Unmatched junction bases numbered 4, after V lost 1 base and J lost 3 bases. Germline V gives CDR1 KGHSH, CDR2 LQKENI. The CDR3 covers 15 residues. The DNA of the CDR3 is TGTGCCAGCTCACCACTGGTAGCGGGTACAGATACGCAGTATTTT. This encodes CASSPLVAGTDTQYF.